These 18 T cell receptor beta chains were sequenced from one sample in a study of shared clonotypes between healthy human individuals. The table came from immunoSEQ multiplex PCR; TCRdb's copy has only in-frame clones and leaves some out. The sample includes 650,000 to 700,000 clones, 90% of them seen just once. Sequencing used memory CD8+ T cells from PBMCs. As for subset: CD45RO+ cells pooled with CCR7-negative TemRA cells. Source of these receptors: a man between 18 and 35 years old in good health. Some clones in this sample may be carry-over from other donors' samples.

This sequence joins TRBV30 and TRBJ1-5; tentative D call: TRBD1 (6 bases). The CDR3 runs to 14 residues. Trimming left V 1 base short and J 6 bases short, with 13 bases between. Germline V lookup: CDR1 GTSNPN, CDR2 SVGIG (reference sequence). The CDR3 region has the DNA TGTGCCTGGAGTGCAGGGGTTACAAGTCAGCCCCAGCATTTT. This translates into CAWSAGVTSQPQHF.

The rearrangement links TRBV4-1 to TRBJ2-6, with D possibly called TRBD1 or TRBD2 (6 bases each). There are 18 residues in the CDR3. CDR1 and CDR2 (germline): MGHRA, YSYEKL. The germline V and J ends were trimmed by 2 bases and 0 bases, with 14 bases remaining between them. In DNA form, the CDR3 reads TGCGCCAGCAGCCAAAGACAAGGGGGGTTCTCTGGGGCCAACGTCCTGACTTTC. Translated, it gives CASSQRQGGFSGANVLTF.

The chain links TRBV4-1 to TRBJ1-5, with 9 nucleotides matching TRBD1. Unmatched junction bases numbered 10, after V lost 1 base and J lost 6 bases. Germline lookup yields CDR1 MGHRA and CDR2 YSYEKL. This CDR3 is 17 amino acids long. CDR3 nucleotides: TGCGCCAGCAGCCAAGCCGGGACAGGGAGGGAGGCTCAGCCCCAGCATTTT. Translated: CASSQAGTGREAQPQHF.

The rearrangement links TRBV9 to TRBJ2-7; 7 positions agree with TRBD2. The CDR3 covers 12 residues. Germline CDR1 reads SGDLS; CDR2 reads YYNGEE. J lost 5 bases, V lost 7 bases, and 6 bases had no gene match. CDR3 loop: CASGLGGNEQYF. The CDR3 DNA follows: TGTGCCAGCGGCCTGGGGGGGAACGAGCAGTACTTC.

V usage is TRBV5-5 and J usage is TRBJ1-2, with 9 nucleotides matching TRBD1. CDR1 and CDR2 (germline): SGHKS, YYEKEE (reference sequence). The CDR3 is 15 amino acids. Trimming took 3 bases from V and 8 from J; bases not matched to a gene: 11. The CDR3 nucleotides read TGTGCCAGCAGCTCTGGAATACAGGGGGCGCGGGGCTACACCTTC. The encoded protein is CASSSGIQGARGYTF.

V usage is TRBV7-6 and J usage is TRBJ2-7; D gene uncertain. Trimming took 5 bases from V and 4 from J, leaving 21 bases between them. CDR1 is SGHVS and CDR2 is FNYEAQ in the germline V gene. CDR3 length: 16 residues. CDR3 nucleotides: TGTGCCAGCAGCCCCTCCCCAGCAACCACCCTATACGAGCAGTACTTC. The encoded protein is CASSPSPATTLYEQYF.

Notes on this clone: The CDR3 end shows no conserved phenylalanine or tryptophan, and so a read error is likely. The DNA is omitted, as the CDR3 cannot be located on it reliably, and the CDR3 follows TCRdb's listing. This sequence joins TRBV7-9 and TRBJ1-1. The CDR3 spans 13 amino acids, including both terminal residues. CDR1 SEHNR and CDR2 FQNEAQ come from the germline V gene (reference sequence). The CDR3 reads CASSLMSDSIKSL.

This clone showed up just once. CDR3 coding DNA: TGTGCCAGCAGCCCGAGGACGGACAAGGGTAAGGGGTACGAGCAGTACTTC. As protein: CASSPRTDKGKGYEQYF. This sequence joins TRBV7-9 and TRBJ2-7; tentatively, D is TRBD1 (5 bases). The V and J ends lost 5 bases and 4 bases respectively, with 24 bases between them. Germline loops: CDR1 SEHNR, CDR2 FQNEAQ (reference sequence). This CDR3 has 17 amino acids.

This chain uses TRBV10-3 with TRBJ1-1; weak D call: TRBD1 (5 bases). The germline V and J ends were trimmed by 6 bases and 3 bases, with 20 bases remaining between them. Germline CDR1 reads ENHRY; CDR2 reads SYGVKD. The CDR3 is 16 residues long. In DNA, the CDR3 is TGTGCCATCAGAGTTCCCAACTCTATGGGGGACACTGAAGCTTTCTTT. Encoded protein: CAIRVPNSMGDTEAFF.

The rearrangement uses TRBV27 and TRBJ2-7; D might be TRBD2 (6 bases). V was clipped by 4 bases and J by 3 bases, with 13 bases between them. Germline assignment: CDR1 MNHEY and CDR2 SMNVEV (reference sequence). This CDR3 contains 14 residues. Written as DNA, the CDR3 is TGTGCCAGCAGTTGGCGGGACGGAGGCTACGAGCAGTACTTC. It codes for CASSWRDGGYEQYF.

V usage is TRBV10-3 and J usage is TRBJ2-1, with D possibly being TRBD1 (5 bases). V was trimmed by 0 bases and J by 0 bases, leaving 9 bases between them. CDR1 ENHRY and CDR2 SYGVKD come from the germline V gene. This CDR3 has 16 residues. CDR3 amino acids: CAISESGRSSYNEQFF. Here the CDR3 DNA reads TGTGCCATCAGTGAGTCGGGGCGGTCCTCCTACAATGAGCAGTTCTTC.

This clone was counted once. V gene TRBV11-2 combines with J gene TRBJ2-2; 9 nucleotides match TRBD1. From germline, CDR1 is SGHAT and CDR2 FQNNGV. V gave up 1 base and J gave up 4 bases; unmatched junction bases: 1. This CDR3 comprises 15 residues. The CDR3 loop is CASSLGTGATGELFF. The CDR3 coding sequence is TGTGCCAGCAGCTTAGGGACAGGGGCCACCGGGGAGCTGTTTTTT.

V usage is TRBV29-1 and J usage is TRBJ2-1; TRBD2 might be the D (5 bases). The CDR3 totals 13 residues. From germline, CDR1 is SQVTM and CDR2 ANQGSEA. V lost 6 bases to trimming and J lost 3 bases, with 12 bases between them. CDR3 protein: CSVTPGIYNEQFF. The CDR3 bases are TGCAGCGTCACGCCCGGGATCTACAATGAGCAGTTCTTC.

V is TRBV6-5 and J is TRBJ1-1; D not resolved. The CDR3 loop spans 13 amino acids. The germline V gene encodes CDR1 MNHEY and CDR2 SVGAGI. V shed 6 bases and J shed 4 bases, with 12 bases lying between them. The CDR3 here is CASRIIQSTEAFF. In DNA form, the CDR3 reads TGTGCCAGCAGAATAATCCAGAGCACTGAAGCTTTCTTT.

The chain has TRBV28 and TRBJ2-3; 7 bases are a match to TRBD2. The CDR3 runs to 13 residues. The germline V gene has CDR1 MDHEN and CDR2 SYDVKM. Germline trimming cut 6 bases from V and 4 bases from J; bases unmatched to any gene: 4. The CDR3 loop is CASRGEGPDTQYF. For the CDR3, the DNA is TGTGCCAGCAGAGGGGAGGGTCCAGATACGCAGTATTTT.

This clone has more than one count but fewer than ten. This rearrangement joins TRBV28 to TRBJ1-2; no definite D call. The CDR3 has 15 residues. Germline V gene data show CDR1 as MDHEN and CDR2 as SYDVKM. With 5 bases removed from V and 4 bases from J, the gap between germline ends came to 17 bases. CDR3 protein: CASSADVRPVYGYTF. The CDR3, as DNA: TGTGCCAGCAGTGCGGACGTCCGACCCGTCTATGGCTACACCTTC.

The rearrangement links TRBV27 to TRBJ1-2; D gene uncertain. Trimming took off 6 bases at V and 5 bases at J, with 7 bases between the two ends. This CDR3 contains 11 residues. The germline gives CDR1 MNHEY, CDR2 SMNVEV (reference sequence). The CDR3: CASSNAYGYTF. The DNA for the CDR3 is TGTGCCAGCAGCAACGCTTATGGCTACACCTTC.

This clone was seen a single time. V gene TRBV27 combines with J gene TRBJ2-6; possible D gene TRBD2, 5 bases. The germline V gene has CDR1 MNHEY and CDR2 SMNVEV (reference sequence). The CDR3 is made up of 16 amino acids. The V end was cut by 6 bases, the J end by 1 base, with 13 bases between. The CDR3 sequence: CASSPSSGSGANVLTF. CDR3 bases: TGTGCCAGCAGCCCATCATCGGGGTCTGGGGCCAACGTCCTGACTTTC.